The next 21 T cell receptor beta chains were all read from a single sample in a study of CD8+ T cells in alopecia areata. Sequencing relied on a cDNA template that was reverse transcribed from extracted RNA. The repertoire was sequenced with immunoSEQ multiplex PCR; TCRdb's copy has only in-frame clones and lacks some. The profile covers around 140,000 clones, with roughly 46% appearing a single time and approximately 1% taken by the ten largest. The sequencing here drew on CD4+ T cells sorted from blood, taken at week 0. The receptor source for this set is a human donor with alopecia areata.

The CDR3 is CAWIQGTLIAKNIQYF. CDR3 nucleotide sequence: TGTGCCTGGATACAGGGGACTCTCATAGCCAAAAACATTCAGTACTTC. This chain connects TRBV27 to TRBJ2-4; maybe TRBD1 (7 bases). The germline CDR1 and CDR2 sequences are MNHEY and SMNVEV (reference sequence). The CDR3 is 16 residues long. Trimming pared 11 bases from V and 0 bases from J, leaving 20 bases between.

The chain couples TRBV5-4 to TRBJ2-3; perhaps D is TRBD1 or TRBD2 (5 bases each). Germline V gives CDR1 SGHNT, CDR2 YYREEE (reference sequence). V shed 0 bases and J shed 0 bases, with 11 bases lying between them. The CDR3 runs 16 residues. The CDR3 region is CASSLVGTSSTDTQYF. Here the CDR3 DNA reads TGTGCCAGCAGCTTGGTTGGGACCTCTAGCACAGATACGCAGTATTTT.

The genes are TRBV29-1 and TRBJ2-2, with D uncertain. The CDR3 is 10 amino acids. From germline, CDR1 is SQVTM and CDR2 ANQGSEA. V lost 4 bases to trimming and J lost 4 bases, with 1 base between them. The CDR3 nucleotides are TGCAGCGTTGGCACCGGGGAGCTGTTTTTT. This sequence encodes CSVGTGELFF.

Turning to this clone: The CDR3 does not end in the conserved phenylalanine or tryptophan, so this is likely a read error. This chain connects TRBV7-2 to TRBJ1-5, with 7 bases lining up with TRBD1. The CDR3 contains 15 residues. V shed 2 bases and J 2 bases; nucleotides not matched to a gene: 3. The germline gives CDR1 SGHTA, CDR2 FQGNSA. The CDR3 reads CASSLRQGGNQPQHY. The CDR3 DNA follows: TGTGCCAGCAGCTTACGACAGGGCGGCAATCAGCCCCAGCATTAT.

This chain's CDR3 is CASRPLAGHQFF. The CDR3 DNA follows: TGTGCCAGCAGGCCACTAGCGGGCCATCAGTTCTTC. The chain uses TRBV2 and TRBJ2-1; TRBD2 matches at 9 bases. The CDR3 is 12 residues long. CDR1 is SNHLY, CDR2 FYNNEI, per germline. Trimming removed 6 bases from V and 13 bases from J; junction bases left unmatched: 7.

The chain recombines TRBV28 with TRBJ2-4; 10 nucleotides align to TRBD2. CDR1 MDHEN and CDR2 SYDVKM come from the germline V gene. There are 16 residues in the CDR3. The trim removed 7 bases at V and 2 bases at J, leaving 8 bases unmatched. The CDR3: CASTRASGSSKNIQYF. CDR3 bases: TGTGCCAGCACCAGGGCTAGCGGGAGTTCCAAAAACATTCAGTACTTC.

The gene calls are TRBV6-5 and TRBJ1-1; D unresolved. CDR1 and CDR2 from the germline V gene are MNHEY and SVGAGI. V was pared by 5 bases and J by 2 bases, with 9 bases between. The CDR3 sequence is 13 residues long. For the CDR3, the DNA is TGTGCCAGCAGTCCCACGATCAACACTGAAGCTTTCTTT. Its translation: CASSPTINTEAFF.

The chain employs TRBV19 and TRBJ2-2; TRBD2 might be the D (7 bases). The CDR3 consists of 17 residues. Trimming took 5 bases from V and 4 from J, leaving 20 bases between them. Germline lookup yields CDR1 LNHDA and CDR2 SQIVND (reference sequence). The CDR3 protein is CASSGPWGGEITGELFF. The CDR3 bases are TGTGCCAGTAGTGGCCCTTGGGGGGGCGAGATCACCGGGGAGCTGTTTTTT.

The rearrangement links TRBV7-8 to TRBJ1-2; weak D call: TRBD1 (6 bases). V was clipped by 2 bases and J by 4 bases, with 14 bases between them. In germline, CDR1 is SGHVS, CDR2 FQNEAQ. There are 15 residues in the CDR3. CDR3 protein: CASSLTGGAGYGYTF. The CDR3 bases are TGTGCCAGCAGCTTAACCGGGGGCGCCGGCTATGGCTACACCTTC.

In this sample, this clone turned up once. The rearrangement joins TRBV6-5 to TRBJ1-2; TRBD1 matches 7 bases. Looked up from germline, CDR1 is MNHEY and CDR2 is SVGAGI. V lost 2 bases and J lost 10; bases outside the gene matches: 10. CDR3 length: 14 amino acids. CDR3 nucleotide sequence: TGTGCCAGCAGTTACCTAAGACAGGGTGAGGACTACACCTTC. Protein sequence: CASSYLRQGEDYTF.

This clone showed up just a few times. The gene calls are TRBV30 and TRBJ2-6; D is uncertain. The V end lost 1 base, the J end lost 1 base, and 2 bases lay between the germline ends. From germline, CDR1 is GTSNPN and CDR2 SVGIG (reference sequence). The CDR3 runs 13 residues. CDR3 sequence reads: CAWSGSGANVLTF. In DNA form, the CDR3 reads TGTGCCTGGAGTGGGTCTGGGGCCAACGTCCTGACTTTC.

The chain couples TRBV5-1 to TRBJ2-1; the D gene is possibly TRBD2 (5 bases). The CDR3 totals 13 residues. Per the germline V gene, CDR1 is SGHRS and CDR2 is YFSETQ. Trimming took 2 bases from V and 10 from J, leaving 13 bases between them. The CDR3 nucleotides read TGCGCCAGCAGCTTTTCGGTATCGGGGGAGCAGTTCTTC. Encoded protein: CASSFSVSGEQFF.

CDR3 in amino acids: CASSLVVGAGANVLTF. The CDR3 bases are TGTGCCAGCAGCTTGGTTGTGGGAGCTGGGGCCAACGTCCTGACTTTC. The chain couples TRBV5-4 to TRBJ2-6; D perhaps matches TRBD2 (5 bases). Per the germline V gene, CDR1 is SGHNT and CDR2 is YYREEE (reference sequence). This CDR3 has 16 amino acids. V lost 0 bases to trimming and J lost 2 bases, with 9 bases between them.

CDR3 region: CSVGQRSYEQYF. In nucleotides, the CDR3 is TGCAGCGTTGGACAGCGGTCCTACGAGCAGTACTTC. The genes are TRBV29-1 and TRBJ2-7; perhaps D is TRBD1 or TRBD2 (5 bases each). This CDR3 region has 12 residues. Germline lookup yields CDR1 SQVTM and CDR2 ANQGSEA. The ends were cut back, 4 bases at V and 1 base at J, with 8 bases in the middle.

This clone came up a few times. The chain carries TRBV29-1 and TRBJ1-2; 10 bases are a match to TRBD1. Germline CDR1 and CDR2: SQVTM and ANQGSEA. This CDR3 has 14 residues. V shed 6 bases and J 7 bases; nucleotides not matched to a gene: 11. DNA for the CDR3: TGCAGCGTCGGGCCCGGGACAGGGGATGGTGGCTACACCTTC. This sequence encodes CSVGPGTGDGGYTF.

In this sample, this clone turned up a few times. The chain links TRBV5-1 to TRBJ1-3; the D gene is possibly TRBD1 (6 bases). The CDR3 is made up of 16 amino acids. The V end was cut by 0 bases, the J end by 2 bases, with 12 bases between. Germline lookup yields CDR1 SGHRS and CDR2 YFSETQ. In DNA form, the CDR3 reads TGCGCCAGCAGCTTGGACACAGGGAACCCTGGAAACACCATATATTTT. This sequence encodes CASSLDTGNPGNTIYF.

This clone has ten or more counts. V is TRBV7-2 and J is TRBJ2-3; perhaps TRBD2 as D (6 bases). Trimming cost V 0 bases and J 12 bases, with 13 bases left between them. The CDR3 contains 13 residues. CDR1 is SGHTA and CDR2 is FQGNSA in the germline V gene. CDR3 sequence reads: CASSLARGGIQYF. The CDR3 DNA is TGTGCCAGCAGCTTAGCGCGGGGCGGGATCCAGTATTTT.

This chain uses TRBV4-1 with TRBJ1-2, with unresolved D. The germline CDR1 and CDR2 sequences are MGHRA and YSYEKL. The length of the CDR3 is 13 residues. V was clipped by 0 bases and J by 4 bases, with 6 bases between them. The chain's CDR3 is CASSQEVTYGYTF. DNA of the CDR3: TGCGCCAGCAGCCAAGAAGTGACCTATGGCTACACCTTC.

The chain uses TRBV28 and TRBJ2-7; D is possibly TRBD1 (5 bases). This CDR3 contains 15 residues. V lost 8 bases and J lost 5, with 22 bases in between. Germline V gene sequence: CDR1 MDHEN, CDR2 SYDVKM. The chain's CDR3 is CASCLPGLRGNEQYF. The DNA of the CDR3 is TGTGCCAGCTGTCTCCCGGGTCTTAGGGGAAACGAGCAGTACTTC.

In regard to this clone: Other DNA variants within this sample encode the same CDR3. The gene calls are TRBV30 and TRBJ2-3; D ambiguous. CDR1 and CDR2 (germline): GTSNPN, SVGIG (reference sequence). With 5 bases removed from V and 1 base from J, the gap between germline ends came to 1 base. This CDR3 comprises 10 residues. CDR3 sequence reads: CAWGTDTQYF. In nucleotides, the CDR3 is TGTGCCTGGGGCACAGATACGCAGTATTTT.

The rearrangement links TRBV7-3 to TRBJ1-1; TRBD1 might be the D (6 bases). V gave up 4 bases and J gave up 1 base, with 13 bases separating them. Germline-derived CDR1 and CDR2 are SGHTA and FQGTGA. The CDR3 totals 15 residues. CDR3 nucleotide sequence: TGTGCCAGCAGCTGGCCGGGACACAAGAACACTGAAGCTTTCTTT. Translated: CASSWPGHKNTEAFF. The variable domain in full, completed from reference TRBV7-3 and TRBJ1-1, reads GAGVSQTPSNKVTEKGKYVELRCDPISGHTALYWYRQSLGQGPEFLIYFQGTGAADDSGLPNDRFFAVRPEGSVSTLKIQRTERGDSAVYLCASSWPGHKNTEAFFGQGTRLTVV.